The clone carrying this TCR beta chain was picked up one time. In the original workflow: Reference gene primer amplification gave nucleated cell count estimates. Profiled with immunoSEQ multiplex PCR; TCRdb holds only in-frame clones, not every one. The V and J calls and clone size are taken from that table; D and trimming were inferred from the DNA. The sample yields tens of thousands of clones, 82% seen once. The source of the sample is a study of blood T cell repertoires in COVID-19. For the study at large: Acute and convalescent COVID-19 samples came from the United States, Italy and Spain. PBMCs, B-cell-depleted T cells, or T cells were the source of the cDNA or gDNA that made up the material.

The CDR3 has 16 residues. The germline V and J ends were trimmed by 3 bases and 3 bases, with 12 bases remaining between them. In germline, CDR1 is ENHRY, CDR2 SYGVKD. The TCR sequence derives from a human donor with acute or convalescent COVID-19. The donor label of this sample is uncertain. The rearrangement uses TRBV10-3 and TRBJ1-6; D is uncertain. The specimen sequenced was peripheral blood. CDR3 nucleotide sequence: TGTGCCATCAGTGACCTGATGGGCAGCTATAATTCACCCCTCCACTTT. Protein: CAISDLMGSYNSPLHF.